This T cell receptor beta chain was sequenced for a study of T cells in Graves' hyperthyroidism and ophthalmopathy. Whole-study context: At initial diagnosis, before any treatment had begun, peripheral blood was obtained.

Amplification of TCR beta CDR3 regions used RNA as the template. The HTBI primer set was used in a first-round RT-PCR of the TCR CDR3. TCRdb analysed the multiplex PCR reads with MiXCR anew, one entry per CDR3 protein. Among around 210,000 distinct CDR3 sequences listed, about a sixth were seen once. This clonotype has more than one count but fewer than ten. Antigen specificity is unknown. Out of 10 ml of fresh peripheral blood came the PBMCs. Findings and limits, study-wide: The model identified upcoming ophthalmopathy a median 6.5 months ahead of onset.

This CDR3 region has 16 residues. Germline V gene sequence: CDR1 SGHVS, CDR2 FNYEAQ. With 1 base removed from V and 4 bases from J, the gap between germline ends came to 14 bases. The source material was blood. The sequence was collected from a woman aged 45-60 years with Graves' hyperthyroidism. This sequence joins TRBV7-6 and TRBJ1-3; D is possibly TRBD1 (6 bases). This chain's CDR3 is CASSLVPGGSGNTIYF. DNA for the CDR3: TGTGCCAGCAGCTTAGTCCCGGGGGGCTCCGGAAACACCATATATTTT.